The 19 T cell receptor beta chains given below trace back to one sample, sequenced in a study of cytomegalovirus exposure and HLA in healthy donors. The PCR contained 60 Vbeta and 13 Jbeta primers. This table comes from immunoSEQ multiplex PCR, and its TCRdb copy is limited to in-frame clones, with some not included. Of some 91,000 clones listed, around 82% are singletons. The specimen sequenced was PBMCs. Source of these receptors: a woman aged 55-69 years in good health and CMV-seronegative.

V and J are TRBV4-1 and TRBJ1-5, with D possibly TRBD1 on 6 matching bases. There are 16 residues in the CDR3. Trimming cost V 1 base and J 0 bases, with 10 bases left between them. CDR1 and CDR2 (germline): MGHRA, YSYEKL. The CDR3 spells CASSQGSGDSNQPQHF. For the CDR3, the DNA is TGCGCCAGCAGCCAAGGGTCAGGGGATAGCAATCAGCCCCAGCATTTT.

This sequence joins TRBV7-9 and TRBJ2-2; 8 bases align to TRBD1. V dropped 2 bases and J dropped 7; count of bases not matched to a gene: 9. The CDR3 runs to 16 residues. Germline-derived CDR1 and CDR2 are SEHNR and FQNEAQ (reference sequence). CDR3 sequence reads: CASSLSGTGWDGELFF. CDR3 nucleotides: TGTGCCAGCAGCTTATCGGGGACAGGATGGGACGGGGAGCTGTTTTTT.

The sample holds a few counts of this clone. The J gene is TRBJ2-7, the V gene TRBV5-1; 9 positions match TRBD1. The CDR3 contains 14 residues. Trimming cost V 4 bases and J 2 bases; bases outside gene matches: 4. From germline, CDR1 is SGHRS and CDR2 YFSETQ. Here the CDR3 reads CASSRGQGTYEQYF. The CDR3 region has the DNA TGCGCCAGCAGCCGGGGACAGGGAACCTACGAGCAGTACTTC.

The chain carries TRBV28 and TRBJ2-5; TRBD2 matches at 8 bases. Germline CDR1 and CDR2: MDHEN and SYDVKM. Trimming cost V 7 bases and J 2 bases; bases outside gene matches: 9. This CDR3 has 15 residues. As DNA, the CDR3 is TGTGCCAGCACCCCCCTTAGCGGGGCTCAAGAGACCCAGTACTTC. This sequence encodes CASTPLSGAQETQYF.

The chain couples TRBV6-1 to TRBJ1-2; possibly TRBD1 for D (5 bases). V was clipped by 0 bases and J by 4 bases, with 9 bases between them. Germline V CDR1 and CDR2: MNHNS, SASEGT. This CDR3 spans 14 amino acids. CDR3 nucleotides: TGTGCCAGCAGTGAAGCCGCGGGGGGCTATGGCTACACCTTC. Its translation: CASSEAAGGYGYTF.

This clone was detected only a few times. The genes are TRBV19 and TRBJ2-1, with D perhaps TRBD2 (6 bases). V was trimmed by 7 bases and J by 9 bases, leaving 13 bases between them. The germline V gene encodes CDR1 LNHDA and CDR2 SQIVND (reference sequence). The CDR3 runs to 12 residues. The CDR3 protein is CASNRGVSEQFF. The CDR3 coding sequence is TGTGCCAGTAACCGCGGGGTTAGTGAGCAGTTCTTC.

The chain joins TRBV28 to TRBJ2-7; 11 nucleotides line up with TRBD2. CDR3 length: 13 amino acids. V lost 9 bases to trimming and J lost 7 bases; unmatched junction nucleotides: 8. The V gene's germline CDR1 is MDHEN and CDR2 SYDVKM. CDR3 bases: TGTGCCAGTTTAGCGGGAGGGCCGAAAGAGCAGTACTTC. Its translation: CASLAGGPKEQYF.

This sequence joins TRBV7-2 and TRBJ1-1, with TRBD1 matching over 7 bases. CDR1 is SGHTA, CDR2 FQGNSA, per germline. V trimming: 2 bases; J trimming: 5 bases; junction bases outside the gene matches: 8. The CDR3 runs to 15 residues. CDR3 sequence reads: CASSLRTGARTEAFF. In nucleotides, the CDR3 is TGTGCCAGCAGCTTACGAACAGGGGCGAGGACTGAAGCTTTCTTT.

The chain is built from TRBV7-7 and TRBJ2-5, with 9 bases identical to TRBD1. Germline V gene lookup returns CDR1 SSHAT and CDR2 FNYEAQ (reference sequence). The CDR3 runs to 13 residues. With 5 bases clipped from V and 5 bases from J, the junction kept 3 bases outside the gene matches. The CDR3 is CASSKDRGETQYF. CDR3 nucleotides: TGTGCCAGCAGCAAAGACAGGGGGGAGACCCAGTACTTC.

The V and J genes are TRBV6-4 and TRBJ2-3, with 13 bases aligning to TRBD2. The V and J ends lost 4 bases and 1 base, in that order; junction bases with no gene match: 2. The CDR3 sequence is 16 residues long. CDR1 MRHNA and CDR2 SNTAGT come from the germline V gene. CDR3 coding DNA: TGTGCCAGCAGTGCCGGACTAGCGGGAGGCACAGATACGCAGTATTTT. Translating it yields CASSAGLAGGTDTQYF.

This sequence joins TRBV6-4 and TRBJ2-2; weak D call: TRBD1 (6 bases). Trimming removed 4 bases from V and 7 bases from J, with 10 bases in between. Germline V lookup: CDR1 MRHNA, CDR2 SNTAGT. CDR3 length: 13 amino acids. The CDR3 DNA reads as TGTGCCAGCAGTGCGGACAGTTTCGGGGAGCTGTTTTTT. Protein product: CASSADSFGELFF.

The chain recombines TRBV4-3 with TRBJ2-7, with 8 bases aligning to TRBD1. Per the germline V gene, CDR1 is LGHNA and CDR2 is YSLEER. This CDR3 spans 14 amino acids. Trimming at V came to 0 bases and at J to 3 bases, leaving 1 base not matched to a gene. The DNA for the CDR3 is TGCGCCAGCAGCCAAGACGGACAGGGCTACGAGCAGTACTTC. It yields the protein CASSQDGQGYEQYF.

This clone showed up just once. This chain connects TRBV9 to TRBJ2-3; the D gene is possibly TRBD2 (6 bases). The V gene's germline CDR1 is SGDLS and CDR2 YYNGEE. V dropped 1 base and J dropped 0 bases, with 12 bases sitting between them. The CDR3 has 16 amino acids. Here the CDR3 DNA reads TGTGCCAGCAGCGTAATCGGGGGAGCTAGCACAGATACGCAGTATTTT. Protein: CASSVIGGASTDTQYF.

J is TRBJ2-7 and V is TRBV10-3, with 11 positions matching TRBD1. CDR1 and CDR2 from the germline V gene are ENHRY and SYGVKD. Trimming removed 3 bases from V and 1 base from J; junction bases left unmatched: 5. The CDR3 contains 16 residues. Here the CDR3 DNA reads TGTGCCATCAGTGACCTCGGACAGGGGGCGTCCTACGAGCAGTACTTC. The encoded protein is CAISDLGQGASYEQYF.

In its sample, this clone was seen a few times. The CDR3 reads CASRRGDYSNQPQHF. CDR3 sequence (DNA): TGTGCCAGCAGGCGGGGGGACTATAGCAATCAGCCCCAGCATTTT. This chain links TRBV6-1 with TRBJ1-5; tentative D call: TRBD1 (5 bases). Germline-derived CDR1 and CDR2 are MNHNS and SASEGT. The CDR3 has 15 amino acids. V was cut by 6 bases and J by 0 bases, with 12 bases left in between.

The rearrangement joins TRBV5-1 to TRBJ1-1; D uncertain. The CDR3 is 13 amino acids. V gave up 0 bases and J gave up 0 bases, with 3 bases separating them. In germline, CDR1 is SGHRS, CDR2 YFSETQ. CDR3 in DNA: TGCGCCAGCAGCTTGGGTATGAACACTGAAGCTTTCTTT. This sequence encodes CASSLGMNTEAFF.

This clone has a single count. The CDR3 nucleotides are TGTGCCAGTAGTATTGGGCAGCTTAATGAAAAACTGTTTTTT. As protein: CASSIGQLNEKLFF. This chain links TRBV19 with TRBJ1-4; D unresolved. With 3 bases removed from V and 4 bases from J, the gap between germline ends came to 9 bases. Germline V gene data show CDR1 as LNHDA and CDR2 as SQIVND (reference sequence). This CDR3 is built from 14 residues.

This sequence joins TRBV28 and TRBJ1-3, with D possibly being TRBD1 (5 bases). This CDR3 region has 14 residues. V lost 6 bases to trimming and J lost 1 base, with 10 bases between them. Germline CDR1 is MDHEN and CDR2 is SYDVKM. CDR3 in amino acids: CASRPTVSGNTIYF. The CDR3 region has the DNA TGTGCCAGCAGACCGACAGTATCTGGAAACACCATATATTTT. The full variable domain, its missing parts supplied by reference TRBV28 and TRBJ1-3, is DVKVTQSSRYLVKRTGEKVFLECVQDMDHENMFWYRQDPGLGLRLIYFSYDVKMKEKGDIPEGYSVSREKKERFSLILESASTNQTSMYLCASRPTVSGNTIYFGEGSWLTVV.

V gene TRBV18 combines with J gene TRBJ2-1; 11 nucleotides line up with TRBD2. The length of the CDR3 is 16 residues. The V gene end was trimmed by 2 bases and the J gene end by 6 bases; junction bases not matched to a gene: 6. Germline assignment: CDR1 KGHSH and CDR2 LQKENI. DNA for the CDR3: TGTGCCAGCTCACCAGCTGTAGCGGGAGGGCGCAATGAGCAGTTCTTC. Protein: CASSPAVAGGRNEQFF. Together with reference TRBV18 and TRBJ2-1, the CDR3 gives the full variable domain: NAGVMQNPRHLVRRRGQEARLRCSPMKGHSHVYWYRQLPEEGLKFMVYLQKENIIDESGMPKERFSAEFPKEGPSILRIQQVVRGDSAAYFCASSPAVAGGRNEQFFGPGTRLTVL.